This TCR beta chain was identified in a study of T-cell reconstitution after alpha-beta-depleted transplantation in children (dated by TCRdb to the mid-2010s). A note on the overall study: The study quantitatively tracked T-cell immune reconstitution after TCRalphabeta/CD19-depleted allogeneic hematopoietic cell transplantation in children using TCR repertoire profiling.

Interpreted using the paper, the treatment or condition label stands for: allogeneic hematopoietic cell transplantation with graft depleted of TCRalphabeta T cells and CD19 B cells. Transplant recipients were children who received TCRalphabeta/CD19-depleted allogeneic hematopoietic cell grafts. To note about this clonotype: Its cognate antigen has yet to be identified. One base away there is no much larger clone; base qualities are not given.

CDR1 and CDR2 (LNHNV, YYDKDF) derive from the germline V gene (reference sequence). The CDR3 measures 14 amino acids from cysteine to phenylalanine. Only the CDR3 DNA stays, 42 bases, in frame from base 1. V trim: 9 bases; J trim: 3 bases; unmatched bases: 5. Findings and caveats that apply to the study as a whole: About two months after transplant, the apparently early recovery of alphabetaT-cell counts reportedly depended on just several hundred clones that had expanded rapidly and came from non-depleted graft cells. Over subsequent months, a decline in hyperexpanded clone frequencies was noted, and after one year, T-cell counts and TCRbeta diversity were mostly ascribed to newly produced T cells. In some patients, high TCRbeta diversity at day 60 was attributed to recipient T cells and intrathymic progenitors that had survived conditioning.

Library construction relied on PCR. Reads for this sample came from an Illumina HiSeq 2500. Molecular barcoding was employed in the preparation of TCR libraries, with unique molecular identifiers being used to normalize TCRbeta repertoire quantification. Starting from the raw public reads, TCRdb applied fastp trimming at Q25, assembled clones with MiXCR and retained in-frame beta chains. Entries are consolidated by CDR3 protein sequence, retaining the most common genes and DNA. The sample table records about 870,000 distinct CDR3 sequences; approximately 15% of these occur just once. In total, the top ten clones hold just under 5% of the sample.

Sequencing used PBMCs, mostly from graft donor cells, obtained 360 days after TCRalphabeta/CD19-depleted stem cell transplant. This clonotype was obtained from a male patient younger than 18 who had a stem cell transplant for acute lymphoblastic leukemia, so the T cells may come from the graft donor. The chain was built from TRBV15 and TRBJ2-6, and 7 bases in between align with TRBD1. The nucleotides read TGTGCCACACAAGGGGGCGGTGGGGCCAACGTCCTGACTTTC. This is translated as CATQGGGGANVLTF.